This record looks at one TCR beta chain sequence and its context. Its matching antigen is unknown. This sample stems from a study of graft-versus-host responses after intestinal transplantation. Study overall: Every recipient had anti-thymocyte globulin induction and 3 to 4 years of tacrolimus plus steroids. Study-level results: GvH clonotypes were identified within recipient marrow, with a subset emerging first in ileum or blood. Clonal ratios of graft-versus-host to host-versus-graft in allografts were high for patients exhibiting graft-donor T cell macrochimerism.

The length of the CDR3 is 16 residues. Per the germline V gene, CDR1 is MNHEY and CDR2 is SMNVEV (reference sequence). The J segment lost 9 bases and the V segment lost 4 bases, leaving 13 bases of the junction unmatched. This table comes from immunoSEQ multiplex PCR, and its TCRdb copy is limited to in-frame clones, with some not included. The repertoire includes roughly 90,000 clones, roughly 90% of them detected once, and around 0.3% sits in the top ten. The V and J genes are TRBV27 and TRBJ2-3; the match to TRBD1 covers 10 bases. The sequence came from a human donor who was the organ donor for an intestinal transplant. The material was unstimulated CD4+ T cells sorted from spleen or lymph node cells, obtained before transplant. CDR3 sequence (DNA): TGTGCCAGCAGTTCTCCCTGGGACAGGGGTGAGTCGACGCAGTATTTT. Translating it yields CASSSPWDRGESTQYF.